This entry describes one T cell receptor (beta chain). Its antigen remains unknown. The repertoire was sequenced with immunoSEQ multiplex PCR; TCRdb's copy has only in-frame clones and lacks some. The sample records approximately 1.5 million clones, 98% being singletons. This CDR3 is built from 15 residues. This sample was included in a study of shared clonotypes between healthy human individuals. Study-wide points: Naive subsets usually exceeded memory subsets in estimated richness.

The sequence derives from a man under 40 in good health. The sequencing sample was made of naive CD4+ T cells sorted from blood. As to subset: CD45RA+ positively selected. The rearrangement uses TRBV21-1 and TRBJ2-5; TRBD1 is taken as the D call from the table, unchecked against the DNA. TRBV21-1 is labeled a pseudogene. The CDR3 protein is CASSSRDRIQETQYF. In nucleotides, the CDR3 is TGTGCCAGCAGCTCCCGGGACAGGATACAAGAGACCCAGTACTTC.